This is a list of T cell receptor beta chains from one sample in a study of blood T cell repertoires in COVID-19. Using immunoSEQ multiplex PCR, the repertoire was profiled, and TCRdb retains in-frame clones only, with some absent. The repertoire holds about 300,000 clones, with 85% as singletons. The sequencing input was PBMCs or T cells enriched from blood (not recorded which). The receptors come from a woman aged 25 to 39 who had been exposed to COVID-19. Both conserved end residues are part of each CDR3. A D gene is named only where the DNA matches it firmly. Part of the rows lack a size; the others show once, few, many or a class for expanded clones.

v_gene,len,j_gene,abundance,d_gene,CDR3nt,CDR3aa
TRBV19,13,TRBJ2-2,few,NA,TGTGCCAGTAAAAACTCGGACACCGGGGAGCTGTTTTTT,CASKNSDTGELFF
TRBV18,18,TRBJ1-4,NA,TRBD1,TGTGCCAGCTCACCACCGAAGGGACAGGGGTCGACTAATGAAAAACTGTTTTTT,CASSPPKGQGSTNEKLFF
TRBV5-4,14,TRBJ1-4,NA,TRBD1,TGTGCCAGCAGCCCTACAGGGGGTAGACGAAAACTGTTTTTT,CASSPTGGRRKLFF
TRBV29-1,15,TRBJ1-3,once,NA,TGCAGCGTTGCCGGGGGATACAACTCTGGAAACACCATATATTTT,CSVAGGYNSGNTIYF
TRBV27,13,TRBJ1-6,once,NA,TGTGCCAGCAGTTCGGAGCTCCCGGAACCCCTCCACTTT,CASSSELPEPLHF
TRBV6-5,14,TRBJ1-1,NA,TRBD1,TGTGCCAGCAGTAATACAGGGGGCGGCACTGAAGCTTTCTTT,CASSNTGGGTEAFF
TRBV11-1,13,TRBJ2-7,NA,NA,TGTGCCAGCAGCTCCACTTCAACCTACGAGCAGTACTTC,CASSSTSTYEQYF
TRBV13,15,TRBJ1-2,NA,TRBD1,TGTGCCAGCAGCTCCCCCGGACAGGGAAGCATGGGCTACACCTTC,CASSSPGQGSMGYTF
TRBV28,15,TRBJ1-1,NA,NA,TGTGCCAGCAGTTTATCAGCAGGGGCGAACACTGAAGCTTTCTTT,CASSLSAGANTEAFF
TRBV10-1,12,TRBJ1-5,NA,NA,TGCGCCAGCCGGGACAACAATCAGCCCCAGCATTTT,CASRDNNQPQHF
TRBV11-1,14,TRBJ2-5,NA,NA,TGTGCCAGCAGCTCTCCAGGGAGGCAAGAGACCCAGTACTTC,CASSSPGRQETQYF
TRBV7-6,18,TRBJ2-6,NA,NA,TGTGCCAGCAGCTTAGTGGGGGGAATCCCCTCTGGGGCCAACGTCCTGACTTTC,CASSLVGGIPSGANVLTF
TRBV30,13,TRBJ1-3,NA,NA,TGTGCCTGGAGTGTAGAGGTCGGAAACACCATATATTTT,CAWSVEVGNTIYF
TRBV2,13,TRBJ1-2,NA,TRBD1,TGTGCCAGCAGAATACAGGGGGCCTATGGCTACACCTTC,CASRIQGAYGYTF
TRBV28,16,TRBJ1-4,NA,TRBD1,TGTGCCAGCAGTTCCCCCCGACAGGGAACTAATGAAAAACTGTTTTTT,CASSSPRQGTNEKLFF
TRBV5-4,15,TRBJ2-7,NA,TRBD1,TGTGCCAGCAGCTTCGGAGGGACAGGGGCCTACGAGCAGTACTTC,CASSFGGTGAYEQYF
TRBV7-2,16,TRBJ1-6,NA,NA,TGTGCCAGCAGCTTACGAGGAAGCTCCTATAATTCACCCCTCCACTTT,CASSLRGSSYNSPLHF
TRBV6-2/TRBV6-3,16,TRBJ2-7,NA,TRBD1,TGTGCCAGCAGTTACCCGGGACAGTCTCGCTCCTACGAGCAGTACTTC,CASSYPGQSRSYEQYF
TRBV7-2,14,TRBJ2-2,NA,NA,TGTGCCAGCAGCTTAGAGTTGGCGGCCGGGGAGCTGTTTTTT,CASSLELAAGELFF
TRBV19,14,TRBJ1-5,NA,TRBD1,TGTGCCACCAAAATACAGGGGATCAATCAGCCCCAGCATTTT,CATKIQGINQPQHF
TRBV28,13,TRBJ1-1,NA,TRBD1,TGTGCCAGCGTGGTGACAGGGGGTCGTGCGGCTTTCTTT,CASVVTGGRAAFF
TRBV5-6,17,TRBJ2-3,NA,TRBD1,TGTGCCAGCAGCTCAATCACAGGGGCTTTGGGCACAGATACGCAGTATTTT,CASSSITGALGTDTQYF
TRBV9,14,TRBJ1-1,NA,NA,TGTGCCAGCAGCGTAGATCTGCGTCGGACTGAAGCTTTCTTT,CASSVDLRRTEAFF
TRBV13,14,TRBJ2-5,NA,TRBD2,TGTGCCAGCAGCTTCCGCGGGAGAGGAGAGACCCAGTACTTC,CASSFRGRGETQYF
TRBV6-5,16,TRBJ2-1,NA,TRBD1,TGTGCCAGCAGTTTTCTGACAGGGGGTGAAGACAATGAGCAGTTCTTC,CASSFLTGGEDNEQFF
TRBV4-2,15,TRBJ2-1,NA,NA,TGTGCCAGCAGCCAAGGGAGTAGCGCCTACAATGAGCAGTTCTTC,CASSQGSSAYNEQFF